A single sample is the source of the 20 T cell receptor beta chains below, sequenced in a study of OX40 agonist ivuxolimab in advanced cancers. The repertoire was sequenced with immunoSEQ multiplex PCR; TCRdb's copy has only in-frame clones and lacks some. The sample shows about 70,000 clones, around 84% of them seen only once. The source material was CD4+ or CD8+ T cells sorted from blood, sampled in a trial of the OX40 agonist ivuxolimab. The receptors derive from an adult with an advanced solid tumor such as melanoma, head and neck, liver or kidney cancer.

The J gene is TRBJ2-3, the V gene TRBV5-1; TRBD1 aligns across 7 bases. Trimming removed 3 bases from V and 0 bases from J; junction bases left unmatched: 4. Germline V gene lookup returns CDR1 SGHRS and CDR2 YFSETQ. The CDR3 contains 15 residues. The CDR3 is CASSSGQSSTDTQYF. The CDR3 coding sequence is TGCGCCAGCAGCTCGGGACAGAGTAGCACAGATACGCAGTATTTT.

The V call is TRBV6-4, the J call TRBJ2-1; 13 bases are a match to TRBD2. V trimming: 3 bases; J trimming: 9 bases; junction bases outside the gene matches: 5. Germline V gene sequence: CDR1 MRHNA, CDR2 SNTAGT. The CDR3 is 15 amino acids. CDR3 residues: CASSEELAGGAEQFF. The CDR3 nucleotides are TGTGCCAGCAGTGAGGAACTAGCGGGAGGGGCTGAGCAGTTCTTC.

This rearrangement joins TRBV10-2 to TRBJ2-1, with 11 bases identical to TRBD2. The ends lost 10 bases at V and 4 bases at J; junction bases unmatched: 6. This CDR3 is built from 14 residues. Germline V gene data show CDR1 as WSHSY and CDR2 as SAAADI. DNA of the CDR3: TGCGCCACCAGACTAGCGGGGCCTTACAATGAGCAGTTCTTC. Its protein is CATRLAGPYNEQFF.

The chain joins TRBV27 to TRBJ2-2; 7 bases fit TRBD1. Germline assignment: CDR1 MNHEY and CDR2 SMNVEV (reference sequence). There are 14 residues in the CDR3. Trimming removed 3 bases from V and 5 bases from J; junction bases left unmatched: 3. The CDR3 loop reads CASSLTGKTGELFF. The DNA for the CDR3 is TGTGCCAGCAGTTTGACAGGGAAGACCGGGGAGCTGTTTTTT.

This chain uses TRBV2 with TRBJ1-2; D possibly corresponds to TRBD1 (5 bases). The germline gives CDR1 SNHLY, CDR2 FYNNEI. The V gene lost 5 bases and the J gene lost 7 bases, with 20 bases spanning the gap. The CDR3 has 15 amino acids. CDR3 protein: CASSRADTGRSGYTF. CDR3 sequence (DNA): TGTGCCAGCAGTAGGGCGGACACCGGGCGCTCTGGCTACACCTTC.

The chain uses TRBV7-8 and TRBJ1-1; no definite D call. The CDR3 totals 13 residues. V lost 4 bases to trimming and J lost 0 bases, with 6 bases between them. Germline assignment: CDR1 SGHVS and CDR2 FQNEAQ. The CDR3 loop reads CASSSLMNTEAFF. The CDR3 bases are TGTGCCAGCAGCTCATTAATGAACACTGAAGCTTTCTTT.

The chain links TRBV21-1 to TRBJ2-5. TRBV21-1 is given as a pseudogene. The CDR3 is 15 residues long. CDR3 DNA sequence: TGTGCCAGCAGCAAAGTTGTTAAAGACCAAGAGACCCAGTACTTC. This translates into CASSKVVKDQETQYF.

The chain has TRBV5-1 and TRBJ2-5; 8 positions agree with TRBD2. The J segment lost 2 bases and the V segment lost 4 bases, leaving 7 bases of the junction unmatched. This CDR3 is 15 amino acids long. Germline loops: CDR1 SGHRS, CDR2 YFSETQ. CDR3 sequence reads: CASSQRAGGQETQYF. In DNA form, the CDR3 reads TGCGCCAGCAGCCAAAGGGCGGGAGGACAAGAGACCCAGTACTTC.

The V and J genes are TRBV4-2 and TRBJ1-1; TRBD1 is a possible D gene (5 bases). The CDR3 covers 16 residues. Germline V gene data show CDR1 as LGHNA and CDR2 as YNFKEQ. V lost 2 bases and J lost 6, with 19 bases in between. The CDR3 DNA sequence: TGTGCCAGCAGCCAATCGCCAGGGAAATTGGGGTCTGAAGCTTTCTTT. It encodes CASSQSPGKLGSEAFF.

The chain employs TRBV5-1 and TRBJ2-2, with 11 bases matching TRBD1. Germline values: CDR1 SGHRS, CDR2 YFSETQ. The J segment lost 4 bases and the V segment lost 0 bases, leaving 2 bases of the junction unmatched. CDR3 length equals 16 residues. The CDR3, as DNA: TGCGCCAGCAGCTTGGACGGGACAGGGGGCACCGGGGAGCTGTTTTTT. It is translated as CASSLDGTGGTGELFF.

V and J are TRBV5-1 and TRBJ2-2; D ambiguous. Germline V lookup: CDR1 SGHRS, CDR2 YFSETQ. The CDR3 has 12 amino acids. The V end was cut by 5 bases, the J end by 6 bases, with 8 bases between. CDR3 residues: CASSFNSGELFF. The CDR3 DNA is TGCGCCAGCAGTTTCAATTCCGGGGAGCTGTTTTTT.

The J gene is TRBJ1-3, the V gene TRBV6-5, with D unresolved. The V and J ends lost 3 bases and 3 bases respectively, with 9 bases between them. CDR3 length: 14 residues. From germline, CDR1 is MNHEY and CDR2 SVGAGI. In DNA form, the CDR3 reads TGTGCCAGCAGTTATCGGTGGAATGGAAACACCATATATTTT. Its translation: CASSYRWNGNTIYF.

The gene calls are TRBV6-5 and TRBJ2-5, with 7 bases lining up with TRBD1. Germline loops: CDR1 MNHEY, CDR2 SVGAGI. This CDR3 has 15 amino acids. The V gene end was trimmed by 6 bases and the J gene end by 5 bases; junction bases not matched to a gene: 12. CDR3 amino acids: CASRPQQGVRETQYF. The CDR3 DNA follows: TGTGCCAGCAGACCTCAGCAGGGGGTAAGGGAGACCCAGTACTTC.

CDR3 loop: CASSLFEGGAGELFF. The CDR3 coding sequence is TGCGCCAGCAGCTTGTTCGAGGGGGGCGCCGGGGAGCTGTTTTTT. The chain couples TRBV5-1 to TRBJ2-2; possibly TRBD1 or TRBD2 for D (6 bases each). The CDR3 covers 15 residues. The germline V gene encodes CDR1 SGHRS and CDR2 YFSETQ. Trimming shortened V by 1 base and J by 6 bases, and 13 bases separated the two germline ends.

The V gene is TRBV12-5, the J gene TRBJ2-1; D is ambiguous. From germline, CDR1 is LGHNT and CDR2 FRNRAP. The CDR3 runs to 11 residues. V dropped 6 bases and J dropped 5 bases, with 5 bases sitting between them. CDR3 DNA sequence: TGTGCTAGTGGCCGTAACAATGAGCAGTTCTTC. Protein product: CASGRNNEQFF.

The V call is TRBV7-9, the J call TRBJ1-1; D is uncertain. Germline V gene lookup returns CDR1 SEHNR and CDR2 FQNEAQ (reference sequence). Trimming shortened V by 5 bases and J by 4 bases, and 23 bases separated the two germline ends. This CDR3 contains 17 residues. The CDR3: CASSPQSGLLRRTEAFF. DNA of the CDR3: TGTGCCAGCAGCCCCCAGTCGGGCCTATTAAGGCGCACTGAAGCTTTCTTT.

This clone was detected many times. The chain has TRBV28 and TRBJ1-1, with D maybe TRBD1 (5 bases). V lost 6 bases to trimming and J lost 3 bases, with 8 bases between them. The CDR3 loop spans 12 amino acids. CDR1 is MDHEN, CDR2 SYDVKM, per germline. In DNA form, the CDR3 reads TGTGCCAGCAGGCGAGGGGACACTGAAGCTTTCTTT. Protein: CASRRGDTEAFF.

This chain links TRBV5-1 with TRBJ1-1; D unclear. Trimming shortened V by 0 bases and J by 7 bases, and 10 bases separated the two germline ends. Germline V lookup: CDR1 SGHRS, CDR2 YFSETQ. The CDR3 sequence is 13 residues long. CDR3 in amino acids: CASSLEGGNEAFF. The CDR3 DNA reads TGCGCCAGCAGCTTGGAGGGTGGTAATGAAGCTTTCTTT. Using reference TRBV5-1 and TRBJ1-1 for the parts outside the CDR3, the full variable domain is KAGVTQTPRYLIKTRGQQVTLSCSPISGHRSVSWYQQTPGQGLQFLFEYFSETQRNKGNFPGRFSGRQFSNSRSEMNVSTLELGDSALYLCASSLEGGNEAFFGQGTRLTVV.

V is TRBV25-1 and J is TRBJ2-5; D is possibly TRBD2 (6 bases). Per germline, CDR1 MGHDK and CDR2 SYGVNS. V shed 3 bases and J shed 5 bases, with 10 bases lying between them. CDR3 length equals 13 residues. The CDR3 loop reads CASSEPGRETQYF. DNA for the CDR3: TGTGCCAGCAGTGAGCCGGGGAGGGAGACCCAGTACTTC.

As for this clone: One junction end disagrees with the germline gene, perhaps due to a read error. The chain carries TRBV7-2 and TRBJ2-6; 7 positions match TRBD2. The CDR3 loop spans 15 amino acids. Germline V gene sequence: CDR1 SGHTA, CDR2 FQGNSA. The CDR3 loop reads CASTLRGAGANVLTF. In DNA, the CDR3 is TGTGCCAGCACCTTACGGGGGGCTGGGGCCAACGTCCTGACTTTC.